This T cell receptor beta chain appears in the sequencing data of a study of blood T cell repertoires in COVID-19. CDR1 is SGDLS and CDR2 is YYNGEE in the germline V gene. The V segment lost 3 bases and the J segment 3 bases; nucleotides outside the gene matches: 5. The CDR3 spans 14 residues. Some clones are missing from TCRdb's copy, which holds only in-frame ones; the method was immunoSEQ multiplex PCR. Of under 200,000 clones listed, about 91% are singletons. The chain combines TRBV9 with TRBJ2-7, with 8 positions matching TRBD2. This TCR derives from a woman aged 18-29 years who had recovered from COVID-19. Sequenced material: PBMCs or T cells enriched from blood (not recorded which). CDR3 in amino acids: CASSGSGSDYEQYF. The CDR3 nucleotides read TGTGCCAGCAGCGGAAGCGGGAGTGACTACGAGCAGTACTTC.